A selection of T cell receptor beta chains follows, all from one sample in a study of monozygotic twins with cystic fibrosis. Profiled with immunoSEQ multiplex PCR; TCRdb holds only in-frame clones, not every one. The sample lists under 11,000 clones, roughly 97% seen once, with about 0.79% in the top ten. What was sequenced was blood. These receptors all stem from a boy aged 5-17 years with cystic fibrosis. CDR3s include the opening cysteine and the closing phenylalanine or tryptophan. D genes are given only for firm matches. Clone size, where shown, is once, few, many, or a class for clones that have expanded.

TRBD1	TRBV28	TRBJ2-7	14	NA	CASSSTGDLYEQYF	TGTGCCAGCAGTTCGACAGGGGATCTCTACGAGCAGTACTTC
NA	TRBV19	TRBJ1-6	13	NA	CASRRGRNSPLHF	TGTGCCAGTAGGAGGGGACGGAATTCACCCCTCCACTTT
NA	TRBV9	TRBJ1-5	14	NA	CASSVDPGNQPQHF	TGTGCCAGCAGCGTAGATCCAGGCAATCAGCCCCAGCATTTT
NA	TRBV6-4	TRBJ2-4	15	NA	CASSESDGAGNIQYF	TGTGCCAGCAGTGAATCCGACGGGGCCGGGAACATTCAGTACTTC
NA	TRBV13	TRBJ1-1	14	NA	CASSLGRRNTEAFF	TGTGCCAGCAGCTTAGGGCGGAGGAACACTGAAGCTTTCTTT
NA	TRBV28	TRBJ1-1	12	NA	CASSLWVTEAFF	TGTGCCAGCAGTTTATGGGTAACTGAAGCTTTCTTT
NA	TRBV5-6	TRBJ2-7	14	once	CASSFDRFTYEQYF	TGTGCCAGCAGCTTCGACAGGTTTACCTACGAGCAGTACTTC
TRBD2	TRBV4-3	TRBJ2-1	16	NA	CASSQDRLAAYNEQFF	TGCGCCAGCAGCCAAGATAGGCTAGCGGCATACAATGAGCAGTTCTTC
TRBD2	TRBV9	TRBJ2-5	16	NA	CASSVAIAGGQETQYF	TGTGCCAGCAGCGTAGCAATAGCGGGAGGCCAAGAGACCCAGTACTTC
TRBD1	TRBV18	TRBJ1-2	18	NA	CASSPLPPRDRGAYGYTF	TGTGCCAGCTCACCACTCCCCCCCCGGGACAGGGGAGCCTATGGCTACACCTTC
TRBD1	TRBV30	TRBJ2-3	15	NA	CAWSIRGRETDTQYF	TGTGCCTGGAGTATCAGGGGGCGCGAGACAGATACGCAGTATTTT
TRBD2	TRBV11-3	TRBJ2-3	15	NA	CASSLGLAGVDTQYF	TGTGCCAGCAGCTTAGGGCTAGCGGGAGTAGATACGCAGTATTTT
NA	TRBV6-4	TRBJ2-7	12	once	CASKRRGYEQYF	TGTGCCAGCAAAAGGAGGGGGTACGAGCAGTACTTC
NA	TRBV15	TRBJ1-2	14	NA	CATSSAGDYYGYTF	TGTGCCACCAGCAGCGCAGGGGACTACTATGGCTACACCTTC
TRBD1	TRBV15	TRBJ1-1	12	NA	CATSLDRGVAFF	TGTGCCACCAGCCTAGACAGGGGCGTAGCTTTCTTT
NA	TRBV7-3	TRBJ2-7	13	NA	CASSLLDWDEQYF	TGTGCCAGCAGCTTATTGGATTGGGACGAGCAGTACTTC
NA	TRBV27	TRBJ2-3	16	NA	CASSPGGGPSTDTQYF	TGTGCCAGCAGTCCTGGGGGGGGCCCTAGCACAGATACGCAGTATTTT
NA	TRBV2	TRBJ1-5	12	NA	CASSGGGPSQHF	TGTGCCAGCAGTGGTGGGGGGCCTTCCCAGCATTTT
NA	TRBV5-1	TRBJ2-7	17	NA	CASSSKTPDRLINEQYF	TGCGCCAGCAGCTCCAAAACACCTGACAGGCTGATAAACGAGCAGTACTTC
NA	TRBV5-6	TRBJ1-4	16	NA	CASSTWSFRAGEKLFF	TGTGCCAGCAGCACCTGGAGTTTCAGGGCGGGGGAAAAACTGTTTTTT
NA	TRBV7-7	TRBJ2-5	14	NA	CASSLRGLEETQYF	TGTGCTAGCAGCTTACGAGGGTTGGAAGAGACCCAGTACTTC
NA	TRBV29-1	TRBJ1-4	13	NA	CSVESGRGEKLFF	TGCAGCGTTGAGTCAGGGAGGGGAGAAAAACTGTTTTTT
NA	TRBV5-1	TRBJ2-1	17	NA	CASSLNMGDVGYNEQFF	TGCGCCAGCAGCTTGAATATGGGGGATGTGGGTTACAATGAGCAGTTCTTC
NA	TRBV4-3	TRBJ2-7	16	NA	CASSYREWGSPYEQYF	TGCGCCAGCAGCTATAGGGAGTGGGGGTCCCCCTACGAGCAGTACTTC
NA	TRBV2	TRBJ2-4	13	NA	CASSKDHERPGYF	TGTGCCAGCAGCAAGGACCACGAACGCCCCGGGTACTTC
TRBD1	TRBV28	TRBJ1-6	15	once	CASSSPGTGYSPLHF	TGTGCCAGCAGCTCCCCTGGGACAGGGTACTCACCCCTCCACTTT
NA	TRBV6-5	TRBJ1-6	14	NA	CASSRTERGSPLHF	TGTGCCAGCAGCAGGACAGAGAGGGGTTCACCCCTCCACTTT
TRBD1	TRBV5-1	TRBJ1-2	15	NA	CASSLDFGQVGGYTF	TGCGCCAGCAGCTTGGATTTCGGACAGGTGGGAGGCTACACCTTC
NA	TRBV6-5	TRBJ2-7	13	once	CASSYMEPYEQYF	TGTGCCAGCAGTTACATGGAACCCTACGAGCAGTACTTC
TRBD1	TRBV29-1	TRBJ1-2	13	NA	CSVLTGANYGYTF	TGCAGCGTACTGACAGGGGCTAACTATGGCTACACCTTC
TRBD1	TRBV19	TRBJ1-1	15	NA	CASSIVQGAKTEAFF	TGTGCCAGTAGTATAGTTCAGGGGGCGAAAACTGAAGCTTTCTTT
TRBD2	TRBV5-4	TRBJ2-5	15	NA	CASSQVGLDQETQYF	TGTGCCAGCAGCCAGGTAGGACTAGATCAAGAGACCCAGTACTTC
TRBD1	TRBV28	TRBJ1-1	15	NA	CASGTGTAMNTEAFF	TGTGCCAGCGGTACGGGGACAGCCATGAACACTGAAGCTTTCTTT
NA	TRBV19	TRBJ1-1	17	once	CARLIGRLVPPGTEAFF	TGTGCCAGACTAATAGGGCGGCTCGTCCCCCCCGGCACTGAAGCTTTCTTT
NA	TRBV4-3	TRBJ2-3	16	NA	CASSRTPSFFTDTQYF	TGCGCCAGCAGCCGGACACCGAGTTTCTTCACAGATACGCAGTATTTT
NA	TRBV7-2	TRBJ1-2	15	NA	CASSLERGSNYGYTF	TGTGCCAGCAGCTTAGAGCGGGGATCTAACTATGGCTACACCTTC
NA	TRBV7-8	TRBJ1-5	14	NA	CASSSQGSNQPQHF	TGTGCCAGCAGCTCCCAAGGTAGCAATCAGCCCCAGCATTTT
NA	TRBV4-3	TRBJ2-3	18	NA	CASSQRSGTVTLTDTQYF	TGCGCCAGCAGCCAACGATCGGGCACAGTCACCCTCACAGATACGCAGTATTTT
NA	TRBV7-6	TRBJ2-6	14	NA	CASSSGSGANVLTF	TGTGCCAGCAGCTCTGGCTCTGGGGCCAACGTCCTGACTTTC
TRBD1	TRBV5-1	TRBJ1-3	15	once	CASSRGTGGRNTIYF	TGCGCCAGCAGCAGAGGGACAGGGGGAAGAAACACCATATATTTT
NA	TRBV7-7	TRBJ2-5	16	NA	CASSEDKNRATETQYF	TGTGCTAGCAGCGAAGATAAGAACAGGGCTACGGAGACCCAGTACTTC
TRBD1	TRBV7-9	TRBJ2-7	16	NA	CASSLPRGGTGDEQYF	TGTGCCAGCAGCTTACCTAGAGGGGGGACAGGGGACGAGCAGTACTTC
NA	TRBV4-1	TRBJ2-7	14	NA	CASSQGGSSYEQYF	TGCGCCAGCAGCCAAGGGGGGAGCTCCTACGAGCAGTACTTC
NA	TRBV30	TRBJ2-2	13	once	CAWKPRAPGELFF	TGTGCCTGGAAACCCCGTGCCCCCGGGGAGCTGTTTTTT